The rows below give T cell receptor beta chains drawn from one sample of a study of blood T cell repertoires in COVID-19. The method was immunoSEQ multiplex PCR; TCRdb's version includes in-frame clones alone and lacks a portion of them. The repertoire holds around 100,000 clones, approximately 84% seen once, with around 13% in the top ten. Source material: peripheral blood. These receptors came from a human donor in a cohort sampled during active COVID-19. Both conserved end residues are part of each CDR3. The order of the fields is V gene, D gene, clone size, J gene, CDR3 DNA, CDR3 protein. A D gene is named only where the DNA matches it firmly. Expanded clones are given a class, and other clones once, few, many or no size at all.

TRBV12-3/TRBV12-4	TRBD1	few	TRBJ1-2	TGTGCCAGCAGGACAGGGGGCGGCTATGGCTACACCTTC	CASRTGGGYGYTF
TRBV19	NA	NA	TRBJ1-2	TGTGCCACCTCTGAGGGCGGGCGCTCCTCTGGCTACACCTTC	CATSEGGRSSGYTF
TRBV5-1	TRBD2	NA	TRBJ2-1	TGCGCCAGCCGAAGGGCGAGACCGGGACTAGCGGGGGGGAGCGGGAATGAGCAGTTCTTC	CASRRARPGLAGGSGNEQFF
TRBV6-5	NA	NA	TRBJ1-2	TGTGCCAGCACCCGGGACACCGCACATGGCTACACCTTC	CASTRDTAHGYTF
TRBV6-2/TRBV6-3	TRBD2	NA	TRBJ2-7	TGTGCCAGCAGTACGACTAGCGGGGGTCGTTCCTACGAGCAGTACTTC	CASSTTSGGRSYEQYF
TRBV2	NA	NA	TRBJ1-2	TGTGCCAGCATTCTTACGACAGCCCTGGGCGGCTACACCTTC	CASILTTALGGYTF
TRBV27	TRBD1	few	TRBJ1-2	TGTGCCAGCGGCCGGAACAGGGGGCAAGGTGGCTACACCTTC	CASGRNRGQGGYTF
TRBV5-1	NA	NA	TRBJ1-2	TGCGCCAGCAGCTTGGCGGTGACAGGACCTCCTAACTATGGCTACACCTTC	CASSLAVTGPPNYGYTF
TRBV6-4	TRBD1	NA	TRBJ1-5	TGTGCCAGCAGTCAAGAGGGACAGCTCAATCAGCCCCAGCATTTT	CASSQEGQLNQPQHF
TRBV2	NA	NA	TRBJ2-7	TGTGCCAGCACCCGGACAACCCGTACCTACGAGCAGTACTTC	CASTRTTRTYEQYF
TRBV11-3	NA	NA	TRBJ2-3	TGTGCCAGCAGCTTAGGGGCAGGGCTTCGGACAGATACGCAGTATTTT	CASSLGAGLRTDTQYF
TRBV10-3	NA	NA	TRBJ1-2	TGTGCCATCAGTGAGGACAGAAACTATGGCTACACCTTC	CAISEDRNYGYTF
TRBV10-3	NA	NA	TRBJ1-1	TGTGCCATCAGCAGGGCCACTGAAGCTTTCTTT	CAISRATEAFF
TRBV11-3	NA	NA	TRBJ2-6	TGTGCCAGCAGTCCGGGCGGAGGGAAGTTCTCTGGGGCCAACGTCCTGACTTTC	CASSPGGGKFSGANVLTF
TRBV4-2	NA	NA	TRBJ2-6	TGTGCCAGCAGCCAAGAAGAGGGCTTTGGGGCCAACGTCCTGACTTTC	CASSQEEGFGANVLTF
TRBV2	TRBD1	NA	TRBJ2-5	TGTGCCAGCAGGACAGGGGTAGAGACCCAGTACTTC	CASRTGVETQYF
TRBV5-1	NA	NA	TRBJ1-1	TGCGCCAGCAGCTTGGCCAGGGGTAGGACTGAAGCTTTCTTT	CASSLARGRTEAFF
TRBV3-1/TRBV3-2	NA	NA	TRBJ1-2	TGTGCCAGCAGCCACCTCGGTTCCGATTATGGCTACACCTTC	CASSHLGSDYGYTF
TRBV5-1	NA	NA	TRBJ1-6	TGCGCCAGCAGCTTGTTGAGCTCCTATAATTCACCCCTCCACTTT	CASSLLSSYNSPLHF
TRBV5-1	TRBD1	once	TRBJ1-1	TGCGCCAGCAGCTTAGGGACAGGGGGCGTGAGAATGAACACTGAAGCTTTCTTT	CASSLGTGGVRMNTEAFF
TRBV6-2/TRBV6-3	NA	NA	TRBJ2-4	TGTGCCAGCAGTTCGTCGGGATCCAAAAACATTCAGTACTTC	CASSSSGSKNIQYF
TRBV6-5	NA	NA	TRBJ1-2	TGTGCCAGCAGTTTGGGACACGGGGGCTACACCTTC	CASSLGHGGYTF
TRBV19	TRBD1	NA	TRBJ1-5	TGTGCCAGTAGTGTCCGGGACAGGAGGGTTCAGCCCCAGCATTTT	CASSVRDRRVQPQHF
TRBV18	NA	NA	TRBJ2-3	TGTGCCAGCTCAATATCAGGGGGGCCAGATACGCAGTATTTT	CASSISGGPDTQYF
TRBV12-5	NA	NA	TRBJ2-7	TGTGCTAGTGGTGCGCAATCCGACTACGAGCAGTACTTC	CASGAQSDYEQYF
TRBV29-1	TRBD1	NA	TRBJ2-5	TGCAGCGCTCCGGGACAGCTCCAAGAGACCCAGTACTTC	CSAPGQLQETQYF
TRBV10-3	TRBD1	NA	TRBJ1-1	TGTGCCATCAGCCAAATGGGACAGGGGGACACTGAAGCTTTCTTT	CAISQMGQGDTEAFF
TRBV27	TRBD1	NA	TRBJ1-2	TGTGCCAGCACCGGGACAGGGAGCTATGGCTACACCTTC	CASTGTGSYGYTF
TRBV7-9	TRBD1	few	TRBJ1-6	TGTGCCAGCAGCTCGACCGGGACAGGGGGTTCACCCCTCCACTTT	CASSSTGTGGSPLHF
TRBV29-1	TRBD1	once	TRBJ1-2	TGCAGCGGGGGACAGGGGGGCTATGGCTACACCTTC	CSGGQGGYGYTF
TRBV5-1	NA	NA	TRBJ2-5	TGCGCCAGCAGCTCCCTACCACTTGGGGCAGAGACCCAGTACTTC	CASSSLPLGAETQYF
TRBV29-1	TRBD2	NA	TRBJ2-1	TGCAGCGTTGTCGGACTAGCGGGGGTTAATGAGCAGTTCTTC	CSVVGLAGVNEQFF
TRBV4-3	NA	NA	TRBJ1-2	TGCGCCAGCAGCCAAGTAGGGTCCCCACAGGGTCCCTATGGCTACACCTTC	CASSQVGSPQGPYGYTF
TRBV6-5	TRBD1	NA	TRBJ1-2	TGTGCCAGCATCCCCACACAGGGGAACTATGGCTACACCTTC	CASIPTQGNYGYTF
TRBV6-6	NA	NA	TRBJ2-3	TGTGCCAGCTCAAGGGGGTCAGATACGCAGTATTTT	CASSRGSDTQYF
TRBV27	NA	once	TRBJ1-2	TGTGCCAGCAGTCAATGGACAGCGGGGGGGGGCTACACCTTC	CASSQWTAGGGYTF
TRBV7-9	TRBD1	NA	TRBJ2-3	TGTGCCAGCAGCAGCCACCGGGACAGGGTACCCTCTAGCACAGATACGCAGTATTTT	CASSSHRDRVPSSTDTQYF
TRBV21-1	NA	NA	TRBJ2-7	TGTGCCAGCAGCAATGGATTCGCGCAGGGTTTTTACTACGAGCAGTACTTC	CASSNGFAQGFYYEQYF
TRBV5-8	TRBD1	NA	TRBJ1-1	TGTGCCAGCAGCTTGGGACAGGGCTTCAAGAGCGGAGCTTTCTTT	CASSLGQGFKSGAFF
TRBV7-3	NA	NA	TRBJ2-6	TGTGCCAGCAGCTTATTTGGGGGGACCGGGGCCAACGTCCTGACTTTC	CASSLFGGTGANVLTF
TRBV7-3	TRBD2	NA	TRBJ2-5	TGTGCCAGCAGCTTAAGTGGGAGGGGTGTAATTCAAGAGACCCAGTACTTC	CASSLSGRGVIQETQYF
TRBV18	TRBD1	NA	TRBJ1-2	TGTGCCAGCTCACCGGACAGGGGGCATAATGGCTACACCTTC	CASSPDRGHNGYTF
TRBV9	TRBD1	NA	TRBJ1-5	TGTGCCAGCAGCGACCGGGACAGCATGTGGCCCCAGCATTTT	CASSDRDSMWPQHF
TRBV5-5	NA	NA	TRBJ2-3	TGTGCCAGCAGCGTGACAGTGAGAGATACGCAGTATTTT	CASSVTVRDTQYF
TRBV10-3	NA	NA	TRBJ1-1	TGTGCCACCGGACAGCTTCCGAACACTGAAGCTTTCTTT	CATGQLPNTEAFF
TRBV10-3	NA	NA	TRBJ1-1	TGTGCCATCAGCACCGGGAGCGAAGCTTTCTTT	CAISTGSEAFF
TRBV2	TRBD1	NA	TRBJ2-5	TGTGCCAGCAGTCAAAATCAGGGGGCGCACGGGGTAGAGACCCAGTACTTC	CASSQNQGAHGVETQYF
TRBV29-1	NA	NA	TRBJ1-2	TGCAGCGTTAAGGACTCCCACCATGGCTACACCTTC	CSVKDSHHGYTF
TRBV25-1	NA	NA	TRBJ1-2	TGTGCCGCCAGCAGGGCTGGTGGCTACACCTTC	CAASRAGGYTF
TRBV12-5	NA	few	TRBJ1-4	TGTGCTACGACCCCCGGGGAAAAACTGTTTTTT	CATTPGEKLFF
TRBV7-8	NA	NA	TRBJ1-2	TGTGCCAGCAGCTTAGGGGACATCTACTATGGCTACACCTTC	CASSLGDIYYGYTF